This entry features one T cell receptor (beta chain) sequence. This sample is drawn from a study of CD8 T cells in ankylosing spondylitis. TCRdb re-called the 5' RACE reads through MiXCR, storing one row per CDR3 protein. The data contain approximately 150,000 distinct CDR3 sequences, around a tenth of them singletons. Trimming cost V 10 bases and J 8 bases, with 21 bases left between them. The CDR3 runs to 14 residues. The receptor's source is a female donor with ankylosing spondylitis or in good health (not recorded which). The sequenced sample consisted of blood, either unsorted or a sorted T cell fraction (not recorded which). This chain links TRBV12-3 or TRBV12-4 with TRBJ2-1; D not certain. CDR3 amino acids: CAISRGHPFYEQFF. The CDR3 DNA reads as TGTGCCATCAGCCGTGGGCATCCCTTTTATGAGCAGTTCTTC.